The 27 T cell receptor beta chains below all came from one sample that was sequenced in a study of PD-1 blockade in classical Hodgkin lymphoma. Profiled with immunoSEQ multiplex PCR; TCRdb holds only in-frame clones, not every one. The repertoire has around 40,000 clones, 60% to 85% of them found once; the top ten carry over 9.5%. All patients relapsed after autologous stem cell transplantation, and brentuximab vedotin exposure varied. This specimen was peripheral blood mononuclear cells (PBMCs), taken at baseline. These receptor sequences come from a human donor with classical Hodgkin lymphoma.

The chain has TRBV28 and TRBJ2-7; weak D call: TRBD1 (5 bases). Germline CDR1 MDHEN, CDR2 SYDVKM. This CDR3 comprises 12 residues. The V and J ends lost 4 bases and 3 bases respectively, with 7 bases between them. The CDR3 loop reads CASSYRYYEQYF. CDR3 DNA sequence: TGTGCCAGCAGTTACAGGTACTACGAGCAGTACTTC.

The chain carries TRBV19 and TRBJ1-5; D is perhaps TRBD1 (5 bases). V shed 4 bases and J shed 9 bases, with 16 bases lying between them. CDR3 length: 14 residues. CDR1 is LNHDA and CDR2 is SQIVND in the germline V gene (reference sequence). The DNA of the CDR3 is TGTGCCAGTAGTAGGGGGACCCCAAACAGGCCCCAGCATTTT. It specifies CASSRGTPNRPQHF.

In this sample, this clone turned up once. The rearrangement links TRBV9 to TRBJ2-1; D remains unclear. This CDR3 comprises 13 residues. The germline V gene encodes CDR1 SGDLS and CDR2 YYNGEE. Trimming removed 0 bases at V and 6 bases at J, with 7 bases between. CDR3 DNA sequence: TGTGCCAGCAGCGTAGGCCTTACCAATGAGCAGTTCTTC. Its translation: CASSVGLTNEQFF.

The chain's CDR3 is CASSYRTAQGETQYF. The CDR3 DNA reads as TGTGCCAGCAGTTATAGGACGGCCCAGGGGGAGACCCAGTACTTC. This chain connects TRBV6-5 to TRBJ2-5; tentative D call: TRBD1 (6 bases). Trimming left V 3 bases short and J 5 bases short, with 16 bases between. There are 15 residues in the CDR3. CDR1 is MNHEY, CDR2 SVGAGI, per germline.

For this clone: The identical CDR3 is also encoded by other nucleotide sequences in the sample. The genes are TRBV19 and TRBJ1-5, with 8 bases that match TRBD1. The CDR3 sequence is 16 residues long. V was clipped by 5 bases and J by 0 bases; unmatched bases: 6. Germline assignment: CDR1 LNHDA and CDR2 SQIVND (reference sequence). The CDR3 bases are TGTGCCAGTAGTCGCCCGGGACAGGTTAGCAATCAGCCCCAGCATTTT. The encoded protein is CASSRPGQVSNQPQHF.

The chain links TRBV13 to TRBJ2-7, with TRBD2 identical over 13 bases. V shed 8 bases and J 1 base; nucleotides not matched to a gene: 8. CDR3 length: 16 residues. Per germline, CDR1 PRHDT and CDR2 FYEKMQ (reference sequence). The CDR3 bases are TGTGCCAGCTCGCGACTAGCGGGAGGCCAGTCCTACGAGCAGTACTTC. It specifies CASSRLAGGQSYEQYF.

This sequence joins TRBV5-1 and TRBJ1-1; 7 bases match TRBD1. Per the germline V gene, CDR1 is SGHRS and CDR2 is YFSETQ. V gave up 0 bases and J gave up 5 bases; unmatched junction bases: 10. The CDR3 contains 16 residues. CDR3 coding DNA: TGCGCCAGCAGCTTGGGTGATATATCAGGGGGAACTGAAGCTTTCTTT. Its translation: CASSLGDISGGTEAFF.

This clone has a handful of counts. The gene calls are TRBV5-6 and TRBJ2-1, with a possible D match to TRBD1 (5 bases). Trimming pared 0 bases from V and 7 bases from J, leaving 8 bases between. The germline gives CDR1 SGHDT, CDR2 YYEEEE. The CDR3 contains 13 residues. CDR3 coding DNA: TGTGCCAGCAGCTTGGACAGGTCGAATGAGCAGTTCTTC. It translates to CASSLDRSNEQFF.

The rearrangement links TRBV11-3 to TRBJ2-3, with 8 bases fitting TRBD1. The V gene end was trimmed by 5 bases and the J gene end by 5 bases; junction bases not matched to a gene: 9. CDR1 is SGHNT and CDR2 is YENEEA in the germline V gene. This CDR3 is 15 amino acids long. The CDR3 reads CASSATGAGRDTQYF. DNA of the CDR3: TGTGCCAGCAGCGCGACAGGGGCGGGGAGAGATACGCAGTATTTT.

The chain joins TRBV19 to TRBJ2-5; 7 nucleotides match TRBD1. The CDR3 runs to 17 residues. Trimming at V came to 2 bases and at J to 1 base, leaving 10 bases not matched to a gene. The germline CDR1 and CDR2 sequences are LNHDA and SQIVND (reference sequence). The CDR3 bases are TGTGCCAGTAGTATAAACCGTTGGAACAGGGGCCAAGAGACCCAGTACTTC. Amino acid sequence: CASSINRWNRGQETQYF.

This chain joins TRBV19 and TRBJ1-2; the match to TRBD1 covers 7 bases. The CDR3 sequence is 15 residues long. Trimming removed 6 bases from V and 6 bases from J; junction bases left unmatched: 13. Germline assignment: CDR1 LNHDA and CDR2 SQIVND (reference sequence). DNA of the CDR3: TGTGCCAGTAGCCGTGCCCCCGACAGGGCCGATGGCTACACCTTC. It translates to CASSRAPDRADGYTF.

A few counts support this clone. The chain links TRBV19 to TRBJ2-6; tentatively, D is TRBD2 (5 bases). Per the germline V gene, CDR1 is LNHDA and CDR2 is SQIVND (reference sequence). V was clipped by 7 bases and J by 1 base, with 8 bases between them. This CDR3 is built from 14 residues. CDR3 protein: CASTRTSGANVLTF. CDR3 in DNA: TGTGCCAGTACCAGGACTTCTGGGGCCAACGTCCTGACTTTC.

The chain has TRBV19 and TRBJ1-4; no clear D. The V gene lost 1 base and the J gene lost 6 bases, with 9 bases spanning the gap. This CDR3 comprises 14 residues. CDR1 LNHDA and CDR2 SQIVND come from the germline V gene (reference sequence). The CDR3 region has the DNA TGTGCCAGTAGTATAGCTGCGGAGGATGAAAAACTGTTTTTT. Amino acid sequence: CASSIAAEDEKLFF.

The chain is built from TRBV18 and TRBJ2-4; perhaps TRBD2 as D (5 bases). The CDR3 covers 13 residues. V was pared by 2 bases and J by 5 bases, with 7 bases between. Germline CDR1 KGHSH, CDR2 LQKENI. The CDR3 here is CASSPEGENIQYF. The DNA for the CDR3 is TGTGCCAGCTCACCAGAGGGTGAAAACATTCAGTACTTC.

V usage is TRBV4-1 and J usage is TRBJ1-3; D is uncertain. The germline V gene has CDR1 MGHRA and CDR2 YSYEKL. V lost 7 bases and J 0 bases, leaving 19 bases between the germline ends. The CDR3 totals 17 residues. The CDR3 DNA sequence: TGCGCCAGCACCCTGCGTGCAGGACTGACCTCTGGAAACACCATATATTTT. Translation gives CASTLRAGLTSGNTIYF.

This clone was observed many times. This chain links TRBV19 with TRBJ1-5, with D uncertain. The CDR3 is 15 residues long. The germline V gene has CDR1 LNHDA and CDR2 SQIVND (reference sequence). The V gene lost 6 bases and the J gene lost 1 base, with 13 bases spanning the gap. The CDR3 bases are TGTGCCAGTAGCAGACCCGGGATAAGCAATCAGCCCCAGCATTTT. As protein: CASSRPGISNQPQHF.

This clone appeared a single time. This chain connects TRBV6-1 to TRBJ2-3; no firm D call. V was clipped by 6 bases and J by 6 bases, with 13 bases between them. Germline V lookup: CDR1 MNHNS, CDR2 SASEGT. CDR3 length: 13 residues. This chain's CDR3 is CASSWTLGDTQYF. For the CDR3, the DNA is TGTGCCAGCAGCTGGACGCTAGGGGATACGCAGTATTTT.

CDR3 nucleotide sequence: TGTGCCAGCAGTTTGGCAGGGGAAAAACTGTTTTTT. Translation gives CASSLAGEKLFF. The chain uses TRBV25-1 and TRBJ1-4, with a tentative D call TRBD1 (5 bases). The CDR3 is 12 amino acids. Per germline, CDR1 MGHDK and CDR2 SYGVNS. V was cut by 5 bases and J by 8 bases, with 9 bases left in between.

This rearrangement joins TRBV10-1 to TRBJ2-3, with D unresolved. The CDR3 is made up of 13 amino acids. Germline V gene data show CDR1 as WNHNN and CDR2 as SYGVQD (reference sequence). V lost 11 bases and J lost 0, with 12 bases in between. CDR3 sequence reads: CAVTSSSTDTQYF. The CDR3 DNA reads TGCGCCGTGACGAGCTCTAGCACAGATACGCAGTATTTT.

The chain uses TRBV6-6 and TRBJ1-2, with D possibly being TRBD1 (6 bases). The V gene lost 5 bases and the J gene lost 4 bases, with 20 bases spanning the gap. The CDR3 totals 16 residues. Germline values: CDR1 MNHNY, CDR2 SVGAGI (reference sequence). CDR3 in DNA: TGTGCCAGCAGTCCTCGAACACAGGGCTCTGGCTATGGCTACACCTTC. It translates to CASSPRTQGSGYGYTF.

The J gene is TRBJ2-7, the V gene TRBV28; 7 bases match TRBD1. Trimming cost V 4 bases and J 4 bases; bases outside gene matches: 10. Germline CDR1 and CDR2: MDHEN and SYDVKM. This CDR3 comprises 15 residues. CDR3 protein: CASSSPGGVRYEQYF. The CDR3, as DNA: TGTGCCAGCAGTTCCCCAGGGGGTGTCAGGTACGAGCAGTACTTC.

V gene TRBV9 combines with J gene TRBJ2-7; TRBD2 is a possible D gene (6 bases). Trimming left V 4 bases short and J 1 base short, with 12 bases between. The CDR3 is 14 residues long. Germline values: CDR1 SGDLS, CDR2 YYNGEE. The CDR3 bases are TGTGCCAGCAGCATGACTAGTTTGTCCTACGAGCAGTACTTC. Translation gives CASSMTSLSYEQYF.

The V and J genes are TRBV6-1 and TRBJ1-4, with D possibly being TRBD1 (6 bases). The V end was cut by 2 bases, the J end by 0 bases, with 10 bases between. This CDR3 contains 16 residues. Germline loops: CDR1 MNHNS, CDR2 SASEGT. The CDR3 sequence is CASSERGVATNEKLFF. DNA for the CDR3: TGTGCCAGCAGTGAAAGGGGGGTTGCAACTAATGAAAAACTGTTTTTT.

This chain's CDR3 is CASSHDGADEQYF. The CDR3 region has the DNA TGTGCCAGCAGCCACGATGGGGCTGACGAGCAGTACTTC. The V and J genes are TRBV14 and TRBJ2-7; possibly TRBD1 for D (5 bases). The germline V and J ends were trimmed by 3 bases and 5 bases, with 11 bases remaining between them. This CDR3 comprises 13 residues. Germline-derived CDR1 and CDR2 are SGHDN and FVKESK.

The gene calls are TRBV21-1 and TRBJ2-7; TRBD2, the D gene given by the table, was not confirmed from the DNA. TRBV21-1 corresponds to a pseudogene. The CDR3 is 16 residues long. The CDR3 coding sequence is TGTGCCAGCAGCAAATCTAGCGGGAGGTACTCCTACGAGCAGTACTTC. Its protein is CASSKSSGRYSYEQYF.

The rearrangement links TRBV6-5 to TRBJ1-1, with no clear D. CDR1 and CDR2 (germline): MNHEY, SVGAGI. The CDR3 loop spans 16 amino acids. V was cut by 0 bases and J by 0 bases, with 11 bases left in between. The CDR3: CASSYSPHSMNTEAFF. The CDR3 bases are TGTGCCAGCAGTTACTCGCCGCACAGCATGAACACTGAAGCTTTCTTT.

The chain has TRBV19 and TRBJ2-2; possible D gene TRBD1, 5 bases. The length of the CDR3 is 12 residues. CDR1 and CDR2 (germline): LNHDA, SQIVND (reference sequence). Deletions cut 6 bases from V and 6 bases from J, with 8 bases between. DNA for the CDR3: TGTGCCAGTAGACAGGAGCCCGGGGAGCTGTTTTTT. Encoded protein: CASRQEPGELFF.